This TCR beta chain was observed in a study of T-cell reconstitution after alpha-beta-depleted transplantation in children. Germline lookup yields CDR1 SGHRS and CDR2 YFSETQ. The CDR3 length is 14 residues. V lost 0 bases, J lost 5 bases, and 2 bases stayed unmatched. Unique molecular identifiers were incorporated into the prepared TCRbeta library. TCRdb used MiXCR to reprocess the PCR reads, holding one entry per CDR3 protein. The data show about 610,000 distinct CDR3 sequences, more than 9% seen once. This clonotype appeared a few times. This specimen consisted of PBMCs from the stem cell graft donor, obtained from the stem cell graft. V and J are TRBV5-1 and TRBJ1-1, with TRBD1 matching 9 bases. The TCR was taken from a human donor who donated a stem cell graft to a child with acute myeloid leukemia. The CDR3 DNA follows: TGCGCCAGCAGCTTGGACAGGGGGCGGACTGAAGCTTTCTTT. Residues: CASSLDRGRTEAFF.